This T cell receptor beta chain stems from a study of sequential checkpoint blockade in melanoma. Germline CDR1 is MDHEN and CDR2 is SYDVKM. The length of the CDR3 is 14 residues. The V end was cut by 6 bases, the J end by 3 bases, with 12 bases between. Sequenced by immunoSEQ multiplex PCR; TCRdb stores in-frame clones only, minus some. This table has more than 4,000 clones, 55% appearing once. Treatment indicated: randomized to nivolumab then ipilimumab (arm A) or the reverse (arm B). This receptor was obtained from a human donor with melanoma. The input for sequencing was CD8+ T cells sorted from blood (inferred from file names), taken from a patient given nivolumab and ipilimumab in sequence. The chain recombines TRBV28 with TRBJ2-1; the D gene is possibly TRBD2 (6 bases). The CDR3 protein is CASSRRAGYNEQFF. DNA of the CDR3: TGTGCCAGCAGCCGGAGGGCCGGCTACAATGAGCAGTTCTTC.